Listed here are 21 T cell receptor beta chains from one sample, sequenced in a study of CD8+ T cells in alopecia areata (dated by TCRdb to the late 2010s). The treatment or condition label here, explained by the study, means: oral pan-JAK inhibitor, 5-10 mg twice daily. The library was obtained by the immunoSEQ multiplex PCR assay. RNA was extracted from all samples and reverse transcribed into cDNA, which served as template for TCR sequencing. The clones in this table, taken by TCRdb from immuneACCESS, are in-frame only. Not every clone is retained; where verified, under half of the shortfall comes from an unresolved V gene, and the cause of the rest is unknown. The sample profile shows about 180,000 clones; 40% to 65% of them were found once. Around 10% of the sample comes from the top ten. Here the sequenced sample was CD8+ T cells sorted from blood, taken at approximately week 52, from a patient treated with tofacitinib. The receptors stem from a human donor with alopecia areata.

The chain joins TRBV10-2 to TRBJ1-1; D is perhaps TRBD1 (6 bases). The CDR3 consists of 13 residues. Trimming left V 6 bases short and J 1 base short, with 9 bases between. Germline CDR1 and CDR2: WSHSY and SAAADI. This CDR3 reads CASSGTQNTEAFF. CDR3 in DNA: TGCGCCAGCAGCGGGACACAGAACACTGAAGCTTTCTTT.

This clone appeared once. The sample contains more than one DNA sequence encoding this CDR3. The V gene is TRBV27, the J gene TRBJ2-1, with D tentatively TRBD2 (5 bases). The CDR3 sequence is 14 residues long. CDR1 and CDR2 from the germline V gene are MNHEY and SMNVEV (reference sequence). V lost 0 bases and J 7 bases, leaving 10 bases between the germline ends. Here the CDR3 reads CASSLSSRGNEQFF. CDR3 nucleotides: TGTGCCAGCAGTTTATCTTCCCGAGGGAATGAGCAGTTCTTC.

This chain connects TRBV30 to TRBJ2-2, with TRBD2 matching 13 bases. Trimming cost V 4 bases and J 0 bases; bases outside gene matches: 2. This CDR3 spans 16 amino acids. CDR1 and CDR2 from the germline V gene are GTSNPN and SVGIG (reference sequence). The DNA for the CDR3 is TGTGCCTGGATGGGACTAGCGGGGCCGAACACCGGGGAGCTGTTTTTT. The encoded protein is CAWMGLAGPNTGELFF. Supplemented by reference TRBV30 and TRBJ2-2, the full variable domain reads SQTIHQWPATLVQPVGSPLSLECTVEGTSNPNLYWYRQAAGRGLQLLFYSVGIGQISSEVPQNLSASRPQDRQFILSSKKLLLSDSGFYLCAWMGLAGPNTGELFFGEGSRLTVL.

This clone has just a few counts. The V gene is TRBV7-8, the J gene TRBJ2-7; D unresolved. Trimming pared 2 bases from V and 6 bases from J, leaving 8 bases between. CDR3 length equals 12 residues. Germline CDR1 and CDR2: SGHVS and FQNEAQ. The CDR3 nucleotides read TGTGCCAGCAGCTTAATCTCCATCGAGCAGTACTTC. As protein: CASSLISIEQYF.

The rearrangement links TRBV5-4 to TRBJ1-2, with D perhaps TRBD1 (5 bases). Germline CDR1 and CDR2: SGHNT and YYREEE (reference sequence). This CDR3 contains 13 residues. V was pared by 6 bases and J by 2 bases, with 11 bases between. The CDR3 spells CASIRDGNYGYTF. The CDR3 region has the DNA TGTGCCAGCATCCGGGACGGGAACTATGGCTACACCTTC. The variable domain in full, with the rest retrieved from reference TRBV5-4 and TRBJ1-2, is ETGVTQSPTHLIKTRGQQVTLRCSSQSGHNTVSWYQQALGQGPQFIFQYYREEENGRGNFPPRFSGLQFPNYSSELNVNALELDDSALYLCASIRDGNYGYTFGSGTRLTVV.

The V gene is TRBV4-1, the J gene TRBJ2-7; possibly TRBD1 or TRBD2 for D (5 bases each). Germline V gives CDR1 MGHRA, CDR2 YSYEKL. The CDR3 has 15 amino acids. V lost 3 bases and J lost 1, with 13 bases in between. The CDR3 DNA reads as TGCGCCAGCAGCCAGGCCGGGACGGATTCCTACGAGCAGTACTTC. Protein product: CASSQAGTDSYEQYF.

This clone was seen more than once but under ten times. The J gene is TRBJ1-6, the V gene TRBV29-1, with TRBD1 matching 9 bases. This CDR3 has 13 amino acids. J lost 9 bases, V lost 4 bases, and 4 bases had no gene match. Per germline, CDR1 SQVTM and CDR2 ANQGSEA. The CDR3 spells CSVGQGEGSPLHF. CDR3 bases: TGCAGCGTTGGACAGGGGGAAGGTTCACCCCTCCACTTT.

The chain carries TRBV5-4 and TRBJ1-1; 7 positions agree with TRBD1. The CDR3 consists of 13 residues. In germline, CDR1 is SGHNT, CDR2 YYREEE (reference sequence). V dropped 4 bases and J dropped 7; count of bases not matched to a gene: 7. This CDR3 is CASSLGQKVEAFF. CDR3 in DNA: TGTGCCAGCAGCCTGGGACAGAAAGTTGAAGCTTTCTTT.

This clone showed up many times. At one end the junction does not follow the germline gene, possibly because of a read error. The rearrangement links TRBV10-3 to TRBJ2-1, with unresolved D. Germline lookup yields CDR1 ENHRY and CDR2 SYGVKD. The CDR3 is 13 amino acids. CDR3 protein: CASSEDSNNEQFF. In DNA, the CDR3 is TGTGCCAGCAGTGAAGACTCCAACAATGAGCAGTTCTTC.

CDR3 amino acids: CASSYVEGTEAFF. For the CDR3, the DNA is TGTGCCAGCAGTTACGTGGAGGGCACTGAAGCTTTCTTT. V is TRBV6-5 and J is TRBJ1-1, with D hard to call. Trimming took 2 bases from V and 4 from J, leaving 8 bases between them. Germline values: CDR1 MNHEY, CDR2 SVGAGI. CDR3 size: 13 residues.

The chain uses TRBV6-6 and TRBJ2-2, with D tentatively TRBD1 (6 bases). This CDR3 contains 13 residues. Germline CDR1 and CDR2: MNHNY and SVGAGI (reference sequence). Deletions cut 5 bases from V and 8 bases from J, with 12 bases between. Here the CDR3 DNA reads TGTGCCAGCAGTAAAGGGGGAGTAGGGGAGCTGTTTTTT. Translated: CASSKGGVGELFF.

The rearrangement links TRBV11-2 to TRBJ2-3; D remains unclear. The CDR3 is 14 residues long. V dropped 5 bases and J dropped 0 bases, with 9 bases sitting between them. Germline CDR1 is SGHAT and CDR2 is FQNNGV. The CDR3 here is CASSLGPSTDTQYF. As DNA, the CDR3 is TGTGCCAGCAGCCTCGGACCTAGCACAGATACGCAGTATTTT.

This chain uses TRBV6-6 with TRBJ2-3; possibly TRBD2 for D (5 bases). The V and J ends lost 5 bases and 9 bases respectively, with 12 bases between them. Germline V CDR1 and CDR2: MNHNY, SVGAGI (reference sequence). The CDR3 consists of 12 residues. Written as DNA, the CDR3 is TGTGCCAGCAGTACCACCGGGGAAACGCAGTATTTT. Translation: CASSTTGETQYF.

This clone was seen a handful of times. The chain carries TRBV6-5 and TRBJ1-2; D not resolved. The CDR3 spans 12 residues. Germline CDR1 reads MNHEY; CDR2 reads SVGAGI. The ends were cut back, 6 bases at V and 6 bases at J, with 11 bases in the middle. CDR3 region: CASRGGSHGYTF. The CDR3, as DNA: TGTGCCAGCAGGGGCGGAAGTCATGGCTACACCTTC.

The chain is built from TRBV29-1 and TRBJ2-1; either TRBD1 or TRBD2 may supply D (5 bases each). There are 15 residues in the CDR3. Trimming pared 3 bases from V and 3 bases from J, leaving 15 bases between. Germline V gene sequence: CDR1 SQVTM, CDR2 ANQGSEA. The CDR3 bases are TGCAGCGTTGACGGGGCTAGCTGGGACTACAATGAGCAGTTCTTC. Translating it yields CSVDGASWDYNEQFF.

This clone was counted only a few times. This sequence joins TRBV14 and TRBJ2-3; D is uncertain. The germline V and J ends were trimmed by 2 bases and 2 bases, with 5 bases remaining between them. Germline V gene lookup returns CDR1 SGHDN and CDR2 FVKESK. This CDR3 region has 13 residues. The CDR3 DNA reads TGTGCCAGCAGCCAATGGGACACAGATACGCAGTATTTT. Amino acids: CASSQWDTDTQYF.

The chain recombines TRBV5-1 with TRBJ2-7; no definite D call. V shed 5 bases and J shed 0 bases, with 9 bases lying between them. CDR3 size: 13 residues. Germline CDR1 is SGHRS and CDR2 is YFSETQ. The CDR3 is CASRSTLSYEQYF. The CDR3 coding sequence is TGCGCCAGCAGGAGTACCCTCTCCTACGAGCAGTACTTC.

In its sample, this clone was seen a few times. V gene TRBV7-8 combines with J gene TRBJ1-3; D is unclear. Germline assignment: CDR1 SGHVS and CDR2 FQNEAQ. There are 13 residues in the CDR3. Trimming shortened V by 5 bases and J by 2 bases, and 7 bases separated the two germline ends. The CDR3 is CASSTPPGNTIYF. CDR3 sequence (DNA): TGTGCCAGCAGCACCCCCCCTGGAAACACCATATATTTT.

The CDR3 coding sequence is TGCGCCAGCAGCTTGGAGCCCAGTCTCTCTTGGGGGGCTTTCTTT. The encoded protein is CASSLEPSLSWGAFF. The chain carries TRBV5-1 and TRBJ1-1; weak D call: TRBD1 (5 bases). V was shortened by 0 bases and J by 11 bases, with 20 bases between the two germline ends. CDR3 length: 15 residues. The germline gives CDR1 SGHRS, CDR2 YFSETQ.

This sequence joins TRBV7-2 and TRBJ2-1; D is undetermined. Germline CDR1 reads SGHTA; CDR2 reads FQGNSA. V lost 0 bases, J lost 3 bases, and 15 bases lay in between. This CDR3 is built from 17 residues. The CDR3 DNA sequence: TGTGCCAGCAGCTTAGCGCGTGGGTCCCCCTTCTACAATGAGCAGTTCTTC. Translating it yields CASSLARGSPFYNEQFF.

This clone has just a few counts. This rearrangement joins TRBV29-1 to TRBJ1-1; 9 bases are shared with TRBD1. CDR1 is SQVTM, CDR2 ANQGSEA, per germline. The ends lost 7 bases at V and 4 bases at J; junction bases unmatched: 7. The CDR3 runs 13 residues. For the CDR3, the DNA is TGCAGCGGGCGAGACAGGGGGAGCACTGAAGCTTTCTTT. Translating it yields CSGRDRGSTEAFF. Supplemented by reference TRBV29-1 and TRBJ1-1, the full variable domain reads SAVISQKPSRDICQRGTSLTIQCQVDSQVTMMFWYRQQPGQSLTLIATANQGSEATYESGFVIDKFPISRPNLTFSTLTVSNMSPEDSSIYLCSGRDRGSTEAFFGQGTRLTVV.